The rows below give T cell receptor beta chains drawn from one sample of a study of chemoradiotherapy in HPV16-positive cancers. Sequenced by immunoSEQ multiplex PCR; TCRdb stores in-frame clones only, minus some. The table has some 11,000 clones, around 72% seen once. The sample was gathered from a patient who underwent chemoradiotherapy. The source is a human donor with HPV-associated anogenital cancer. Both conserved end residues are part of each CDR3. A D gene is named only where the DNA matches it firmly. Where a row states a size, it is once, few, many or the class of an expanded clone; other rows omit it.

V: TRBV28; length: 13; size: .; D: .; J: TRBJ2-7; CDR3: CASSSRVYYEQYF; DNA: TGTGCCAGCAGTTCCCGGGTTTACTACGAGCAGTACTTC
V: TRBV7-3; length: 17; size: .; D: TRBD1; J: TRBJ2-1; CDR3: CASSLTGPGTVSNEQFF; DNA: TGTGCCAGCAGCTTAACGGGTCCCGGGACAGTGTCGAATGAGCAGTTCTTC
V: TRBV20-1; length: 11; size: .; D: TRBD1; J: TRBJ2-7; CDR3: CRTGTDYEQYF; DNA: TGCAGGACGGGGACAGACTACGAGCAGTACTTC
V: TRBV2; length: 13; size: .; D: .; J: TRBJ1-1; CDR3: CASSPGAGTEAFF; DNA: TGTGCCAGCAGCCCCGGAGCGGGGACTGAAGCTTTCTTT
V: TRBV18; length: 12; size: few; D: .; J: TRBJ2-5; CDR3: CASSRVQETQYF; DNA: TGTGCCAGCTCACGAGTACAAGAGACCCAGTACTTC
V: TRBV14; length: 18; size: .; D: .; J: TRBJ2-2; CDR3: CASSQDWGIPANTGELFF; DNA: TGTGCCAGCAGCCAAGATTGGGGTATCCCCGCGAACACCGGGGAGCTGTTTTTT
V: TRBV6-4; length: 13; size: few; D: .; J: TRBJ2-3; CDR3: CASSDGSTDTQYF; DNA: TGTGCCAGCAGTGACGGGAGCACAGATACGCAGTATTTT
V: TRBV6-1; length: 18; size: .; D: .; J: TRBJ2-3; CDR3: CASSERDSAGRSRDTQYF; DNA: TGTGCCAGCAGTGAGCGGGACAGCGCAGGGAGAAGCCGAGATACGCAGTATTTT
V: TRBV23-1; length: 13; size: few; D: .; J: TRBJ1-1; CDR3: CASSHRVRTEAFF; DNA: TGCGCCAGCAGCCACAGGGTTAGGACTGAAGCTTTCTTT
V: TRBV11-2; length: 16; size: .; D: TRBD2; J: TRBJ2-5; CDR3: CASSTSGPGGQETQYF; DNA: TGTGCCAGCAGCACCTCTGGACCGGGAGGCCAAGAGACCCAGTACTTC
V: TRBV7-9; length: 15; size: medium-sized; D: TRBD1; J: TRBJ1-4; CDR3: CASSYPTGVSEKLFF; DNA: TGTGCCAGCAGCTACCCGACAGGGGTGTCTGAAAAACTGTTTTTT
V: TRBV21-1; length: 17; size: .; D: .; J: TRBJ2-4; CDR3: CASKVASGRAAKNIQYF; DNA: TGTGCCAGCAAGGTGGCAAGCGGGAGGGCAGCCAAAAACATTCAGTACTTC
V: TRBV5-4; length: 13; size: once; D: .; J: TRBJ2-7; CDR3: CASSLRGGFEQYF; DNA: TGTGCCAGCAGCTTGAGGGGGGGGTTCGAGCAGTACTTC
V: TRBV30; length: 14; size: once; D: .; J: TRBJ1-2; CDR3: CAWRDPTGNYGYTF; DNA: TGTGCCTGGAGAGACCCGACGGGAAACTATGGCTACACCTTC
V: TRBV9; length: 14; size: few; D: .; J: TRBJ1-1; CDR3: CASSVGGRSTEAFF; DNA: TGTGCCAGCAGCGTAGGGGGAAGGTCTACTGAAGCTTTCTTT
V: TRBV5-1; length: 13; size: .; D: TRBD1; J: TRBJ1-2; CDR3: CASSLGQNYGYTF; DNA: TGCGCCAGCAGCCTGGGACAGAACTATGGCTACACCTTC
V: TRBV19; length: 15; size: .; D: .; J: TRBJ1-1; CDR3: CASSIDAAMGTEAFF; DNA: TGTGCCAGTAGTATAGACGCAGCTATGGGCACTGAAGCTTTCTTT
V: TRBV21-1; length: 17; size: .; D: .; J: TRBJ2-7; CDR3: CASSRGLAGPQRYEQYF; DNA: TGTGCCAGCAGCAGGGGACTAGCGGGGCCCCAACGCTACGAGCAGTACTTC
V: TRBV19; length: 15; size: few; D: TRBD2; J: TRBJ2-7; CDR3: CASSTSSGNSYEQYF; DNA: TGTGCCAGTAGTACTTCTAGCGGGAACTCCTACGAGCAGTACTTC
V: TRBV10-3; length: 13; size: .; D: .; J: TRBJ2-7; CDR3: CAISQSQTYEQYF; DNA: TGTGCCATCAGTCAATCACAAACCTACGAGCAGTACTTC
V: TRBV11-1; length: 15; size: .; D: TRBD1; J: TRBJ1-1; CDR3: CASRKAGGPNTEAFF; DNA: TGTGCCAGCAGGAAGGCAGGGGGACCCAACACTGAAGCTTTCTTT
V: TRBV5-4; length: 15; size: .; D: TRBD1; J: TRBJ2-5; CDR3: CASSRTGDSQETQYF; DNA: TGTGCCAGCAGCCGGACAGGGGACAGCCAAGAGACCCAGTACTTC
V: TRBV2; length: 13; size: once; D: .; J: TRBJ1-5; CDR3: CASSEDGNQPQHF; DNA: TGTGCCAGCAGTGAAGATGGCAATCAGCCCCAGCATTTT
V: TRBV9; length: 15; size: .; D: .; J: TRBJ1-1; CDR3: CASSVGRTEVTEAFF; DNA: TGTGCCAGCAGCGTAGGACGGACCGAGGTCACTGAAGCTTTCTTT
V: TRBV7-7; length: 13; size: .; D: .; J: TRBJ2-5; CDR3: CASSGGFQETQYF; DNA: TGTGCTAGCAGCGGCGGGTTCCAAGAGACCCAGTACTTC
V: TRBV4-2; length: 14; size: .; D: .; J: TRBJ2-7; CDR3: CASSQEGGPGEQYF; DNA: TGTGCCAGCAGCCAGGAGGGGGGCCCTGGGGAGCAGTACTTC
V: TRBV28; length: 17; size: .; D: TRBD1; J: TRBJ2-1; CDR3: CASSSNIPGQTYNEQFF; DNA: TGTGCCAGCAGTTCGAACATCCCGGGACAGACCTACAATGAGCAGTTCTTC
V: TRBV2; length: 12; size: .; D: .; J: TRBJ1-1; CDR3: CASSGQGTEAFF; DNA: TGTGCCAGCAGTGGCCAGGGCACTGAAGCTTTCTTT
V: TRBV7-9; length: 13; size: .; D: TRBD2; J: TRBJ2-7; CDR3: CASSVGGGSEQYF; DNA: TGTGCCAGCAGCGTCGGGGGGGGCAGCGAGCAGTACTTC
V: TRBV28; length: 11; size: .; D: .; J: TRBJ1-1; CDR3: CASTAGQKAFF; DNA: TGTGCCAGCACCGCCGGACAGAAAGCTTTCTTT
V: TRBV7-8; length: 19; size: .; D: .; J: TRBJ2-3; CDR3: CASSLGGMTGRLATDTQYF; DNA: TGTGCCAGCAGCTTAGGCGGGATGACAGGGCGGTTGGCCACAGATACGCAGTATTTT
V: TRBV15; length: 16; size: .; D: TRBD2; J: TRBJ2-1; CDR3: CATSKSGSYIYNEQFF; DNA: TGTGCCACCAGCAAAAGCGGGAGTTACATATACAATGAGCAGTTCTTC
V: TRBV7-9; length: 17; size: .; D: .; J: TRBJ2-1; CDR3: CASSLAPVGNSYNEQFF; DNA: TGTGCCAGCAGCTTAGCCCCGGTGGGGAACTCCTACAATGAGCAGTTCTTC
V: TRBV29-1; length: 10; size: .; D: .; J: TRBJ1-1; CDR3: CSVGHTEAFF; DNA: TGCAGCGTTGGACACACTGAAGCTTTCTTT
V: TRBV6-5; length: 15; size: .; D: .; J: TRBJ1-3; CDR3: CASIHEPHSGNTIYF; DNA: TGTGCCAGCATCCACGAGCCCCACTCTGGAAACACCATATATTTT
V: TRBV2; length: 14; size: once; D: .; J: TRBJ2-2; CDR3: CASSEAQNTGELFF; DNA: TGTGCCAGCAGTGAAGCACAAAACACCGGGGAGCTGTTTTTT
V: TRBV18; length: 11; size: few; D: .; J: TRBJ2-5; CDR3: CASSSQETQYF; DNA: TGTGCCAGCTCATCTCAAGAGACCCAGTACTTC
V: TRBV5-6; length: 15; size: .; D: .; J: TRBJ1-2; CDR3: CASSSYRAGTYGYTF; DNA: TGTGCCAGCAGCTCCTACCGGGCGGGGACCTATGGCTACACCTTC
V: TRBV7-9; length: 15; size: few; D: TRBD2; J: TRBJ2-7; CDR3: CASSFSGSITYEQYF; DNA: TGTGCCAGCAGTTTTAGCGGGAGTATAACCTACGAGCAGTACTTC
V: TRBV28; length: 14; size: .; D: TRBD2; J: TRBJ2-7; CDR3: CASSTSGNLYEQYF; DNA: TGTGCCAGCAGTACCAGCGGGAACCTCTACGAGCAGTACTTC
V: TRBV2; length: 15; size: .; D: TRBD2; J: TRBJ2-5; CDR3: CASTGLADTQETQYF; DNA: TGTGCCAGCACCGGACTAGCGGACACCCAAGAGACCCAGTACTTC
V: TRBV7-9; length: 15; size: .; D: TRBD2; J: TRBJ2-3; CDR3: CASVSSGRAIDTQYF; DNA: TGTGCCAGCGTCTCGAGCGGGAGGGCAATAGATACGCAGTATTTT
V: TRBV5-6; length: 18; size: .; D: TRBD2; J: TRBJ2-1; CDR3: CASSSATSGRRSYNEQFF; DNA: TGTGCCAGCAGCTCCGCGACTAGCGGGAGGCGCTCCTACAATGAGCAGTTCTTC
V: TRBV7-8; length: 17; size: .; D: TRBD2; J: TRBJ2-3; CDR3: CASSLQTSGRSGDTQYF; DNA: TGTGCCAGCAGCCTACAGACTAGCGGGAGAAGTGGAGATACGCAGTATTTT
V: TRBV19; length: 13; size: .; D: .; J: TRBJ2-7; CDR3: CASSLGADYEQYF; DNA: TGTGCCAGTAGTCTGGGGGCAGACTACGAGCAGTACTTC